The 30 T cell receptor beta chains reported below all come from one sample, sequenced in a study of T cells after posttransplantation cyclophosphamide. Profiling relied on immunoSEQ multiplex PCR, and the TCRdb table lists in-frame clones only, not all of them. The sample includes 10,000 to 15,000 clones, about 85% seen only once; the top ten take around 0.87%. The sequenced sample consisted of memory CD4+ T cells sorted from PBMCs. The source is a man aged 50 to 60 in good health, CMV-negative, and a related stem cell transplant donor.

The V call is TRBV9, the J call TRBJ1-1; 8 nucleotides align to TRBD1. V shed 4 bases, J shed 1 base, and the junction held 6 bases outside the gene matches. The germline V gene has CDR1 SGDLS and CDR2 YYNGEE. This CDR3 is built from 15 residues. The CDR3 sequence: CASSPRTGTNTEAFF. For the CDR3, the DNA is TGTGCCAGCAGCCCCCGGACAGGGACGAACACTGAAGCTTTCTTT.

The chain uses TRBV5-5 and TRBJ1-3; D is unresolved. Germline loops: CDR1 SGHKS, CDR2 YYEKEE (reference sequence). V gave up 3 bases and J gave up 0 bases, with 10 bases separating them. This CDR3 is 15 amino acids long. The CDR3, as DNA: TGTGCCAGCAGCTCTGCGCACCTCTCTGGAAACACCATATATTTT. It specifies CASSSAHLSGNTIYF. Combining the CDR3 with reference TRBV5-5 and TRBJ1-3 gives the whole variable domain DAGVTQSPTHLIKTRGQQVTLRCSPISGHKSVSWYQQVLGQGPQFIFQYYEKEERGRGNFPDRFSARQFPNYSSELNVNALLLGDSALYLCASSSAHLSGNTIYFGEGSWLTVV.

This rearrangement joins TRBV19 to TRBJ1-1, with D uncertain. This CDR3 is 14 amino acids long. Trimming pared 7 bases from V and 0 bases from J, leaving 12 bases between. Germline assignment: CDR1 LNHDA and CDR2 SQIVND (reference sequence). The CDR3 protein is CASKKEVMNTEAFF. In nucleotides, the CDR3 is TGTGCCAGTAAAAAGGAGGTCATGAACACTGAAGCTTTCTTT.

The chain employs TRBV6-1 and TRBJ2-7, with 8 bases fitting TRBD1. Germline assignment: CDR1 MNHNS and CDR2 SASEGT. The J segment lost 2 bases and the V segment lost 10 bases, leaving 4 bases of the junction unmatched. The CDR3 totals 12 residues. In DNA form, the CDR3 reads TGTGCCATCAAGGGACAGGCCTACGAGCAGTACTTC. Translating it yields CAIKGQAYEQYF.

The J gene is TRBJ2-3, the V gene TRBV4-1; 7 bases match TRBD2. CDR3 length: 15 amino acids. CDR1 MGHRA and CDR2 YSYEKL come from the germline V gene. Losses at the gene ends were 1 base for V and 3 bases for J; bases not matched to a gene: 4. CDR3 amino acids: CASSQAGTNTDTQYF. CDR3 in DNA: TGCGCCAGCAGCCAAGCCGGGACTAATACAGATACGCAGTATTTT.

The chain has TRBV2 and TRBJ1-2; D not certain. Deletions cut 6 bases from V and 6 bases from J, with 14 bases between. Per germline, CDR1 SNHLY and CDR2 FYNNEI. The CDR3 consists of 13 residues. CDR3 in DNA: TGTGCCAGCAGCGCCGAAAACTCTAATGGCTACACCTTC. This translates into CASSAENSNGYTF.

The gene calls are TRBV10-3 and TRBJ1-4; unclear D gene. Trimming cost V 8 bases and J 7 bases, with 14 bases left between them. The CDR3 loop spans 13 amino acids. Germline loops: CDR1 ENHRY, CDR2 SYGVKD. CDR3 nucleotide sequence: TGTGCCATCGGAGAGGCTTTAAGTGAAAAACTGTTTTTT. It translates to CAIGEALSEKLFF.

This chain links TRBV5-1 with TRBJ2-1; 10 bases fit TRBD2. Per germline, CDR1 SGHRS and CDR2 YFSETQ. The ends lost 3 bases at V and 3 bases at J; junction bases unmatched: 12. The CDR3 is 18 residues long. CDR3 sequence (DNA): TGCGCCAGCAGCTACAATCGGAGGACTAGCGGATACTACAATGAGCAGTTCTTC. Protein: CASSYNRRTSGYYNEQFF.

The chain has TRBV19 and TRBJ1-3; D gene uncertain. The CDR3 runs to 16 residues. Germline CDR1 and CDR2: LNHDA and SQIVND (reference sequence). Trimming left V 5 bases short and J 6 bases short, with 20 bases between. The CDR3 loop is CASSSRGRGSANTIYF. The CDR3 nucleotides read TGTGCCAGTAGTTCCAGAGGTCGGGGATCGGCAAACACCATATATTTT.

The chain combines TRBV2 with TRBJ1-5; the D gene is possibly TRBD1 (6 bases). V lost 7 bases to trimming and J lost 2 bases, with 12 bases between them. This CDR3 has 14 residues. The V gene's germline CDR1 is SNHLY and CDR2 FYNNEI. CDR3 region: CASNRVLGNQPQHF. In nucleotides, the CDR3 is TGTGCCAGCAACAGGGTTTTGGGCAATCAGCCCCAGCATTTT. Drawing the rest from reference TRBV2 and TRBJ1-5, the complete variable domain is EPEVTQTPSHQVTQMGQEVILRCVPISNHLYFYWYRQILGQKVEFLVSFYNNEISEKSEIFDDQFSVERPDGSNFTLKIRSTKLEDSAMYFCASNRVLGNQPQHFGDGTRLSIL.

This clone has a handful of counts. V is TRBV2 and J is TRBJ1-5; TRBD1 matches at 8 bases. CDR1 is SNHLY, CDR2 FYNNEI, per germline. The CDR3 runs 14 residues. After removal of 5 bases from V and 4 bases from J, the junction contained 4 bases not matched to a gene. CDR3 amino acids: CASSPDRGNQPQHF. The CDR3 DNA reads TGTGCCAGCAGTCCCGACAGGGGTAATCAGCCCCAGCATTTT.

This chain connects TRBV11-2 to TRBJ2-1, with 10 bases fitting TRBD2. With 2 bases clipped from V and 8 bases from J, the junction kept 9 bases outside the gene matches. The length of the CDR3 is 16 residues. Germline CDR1 reads SGHAT; CDR2 reads FQNNGV. CDR3: CASSLRKREGRYEQFF. The CDR3 DNA reads as TGTGCCAGCAGCTTAAGAAAGCGGGAGGGCCGGTATGAGCAGTTCTTC. The full variable domain, rest sourced from reference TRBV11-2 and TRBJ2-1, is EAGVAQSPRYKIIEKRQSVAFWCNPISGHATLYWYQQILGQGPKLLIQFQNNGVVDDSQLPKDRFSAERLKGVDSTLKIQPAKLEDSAVYLCASSLRKREGRYEQFFGPGTRLTVL.

This chain joins TRBV7-3 and TRBJ2-1; 7 nucleotides align to TRBD2. Germline V lookup: CDR1 SGHTA, CDR2 FQGTGA. The CDR3 contains 15 residues. V was clipped by 8 bases and J by 2 bases; unmatched bases: 9. The CDR3 loop reads CASALGGEPYNEQFF. The CDR3 region has the DNA TGTGCCAGCGCCCTGGGGGGGGAGCCCTACAATGAGCAGTTCTTC.

The chain is built from TRBV19 and TRBJ1-4, with TRBD1 matching 8 bases. This CDR3 contains 15 residues. The junction had 8 bases not matched to a gene; V was cut back by 6 bases and J by 5 bases. Germline CDR1 and CDR2: LNHDA and SQIVND (reference sequence). The CDR3 region has the DNA TGTGCCAGTAGGATGTTGGGACAGGAGAATGAAAAACTGTTTTTT. Protein sequence: CASRMLGQENEKLFF.

The V call is TRBV5-1, the J call TRBJ1-6, with D perhaps TRBD1 (5 bases). This CDR3 contains 14 residues. Trimming removed 6 bases at V and 3 bases at J, with 10 bases between. Germline V CDR1 and CDR2: SGHRS, YFSETQ. The CDR3 bases are TGCGCCAGCACCAGGGAGGGCTATAATTCACCCCTCCACTTT. Translation gives CASTREGYNSPLHF.

The CDR3 coding sequence is TGTGCCAGTAGTTGGCAGGGGCAAGATACGCAGTATTTT. This sequence encodes CASSWQGQDTQYF. The chain links TRBV19 to TRBJ2-3; tentatively, D is TRBD1 (6 bases). Germline CDR1 reads LNHDA; CDR2 reads SQIVND (reference sequence). V lost 5 bases to trimming and J lost 5 bases, with 11 bases between them. The CDR3 is made up of 13 amino acids.

The genes are TRBV11-2 and TRBJ2-3; D is possibly TRBD2 (6 bases). Germline-derived CDR1 and CDR2 are SGHAT and FQNNGV. Between the trimmed V and J ends, which lost 0 bases and 4 bases, there was a span of 17 bases. The CDR3 sequence is 17 residues long. As DNA, the CDR3 is TGTGCCAGCAGCTTAGAAGAGGCGGGAAGTGGCCCAGATACGCAGTATTTT. It is translated as CASSLEEAGSGPDTQYF.

This chain uses TRBV18 with TRBJ2-5; 8 bases fit TRBD2. Trimming took 3 bases from V and 3 from J; bases not matched to a gene: 3. Germline values: CDR1 KGHSH, CDR2 LQKENI. CDR3 size: 14 residues. CDR3 amino acids: CASSPGLVEETQYF. The CDR3 DNA is TGTGCCAGCTCACCGGGACTAGTGGAAGAGACCCAGTACTTC.

This clone was observed a single time. The chain combines TRBV7-6 with TRBJ2-1; 11 bases align to TRBD1. The V and J ends lost 3 bases and 8 bases, in that order; junction bases with no gene match: 6. This CDR3 region has 15 residues. Germline assignment: CDR1 SGHVS and CDR2 FNYEAQ. The CDR3 DNA reads as TGTGCCAGCAGCTTTCTGGACAGGGGGCCCTATGAGCAGTTCTTC. It yields the protein CASSFLDRGPYEQFF.

The chain recombines TRBV19 with TRBJ2-2, with unresolved D. Trimming pared 9 bases from V and 4 bases from J, leaving 15 bases between. Germline V gene data show CDR1 as LNHDA and CDR2 as SQIVND (reference sequence). The CDR3 covers 14 residues. The CDR3, as DNA: TGTGCCAGGGCCAAGGCCTCGGGCACCGGGGAGCTGTTTTTT. It yields the protein CARAKASGTGELFF. The full variable domain, rest sourced from reference TRBV19 and TRBJ2-2, is DGGITQSPKYLFRKEGQNVTLSCEQNLNHDAMYWYRQDPGQGLRLIYYSQIVNDFQKGDIAEGYSVSREKKESFPLTVTSAQKNPTAFYLCARAKASGTGELFFGEGSRLTVL.

The chain joins TRBV13 to TRBJ2-3; D is ambiguous. V lost 2 bases to trimming and J lost 0 bases, with 9 bases between them. Germline CDR1 is PRHDT and CDR2 is FYEKMQ (reference sequence). The CDR3 covers 15 residues. CDR3 loop: CASSLTTRSTDTQYF. The CDR3 bases are TGTGCCAGCAGCTTAACTACTCGTAGCACAGATACGCAGTATTTT. Using reference TRBV13 and TRBJ2-3 for the parts outside the CDR3, the full variable domain is AAGVIQSPRHLIKEKRETATLKCYPIPRHDTVYWYQQGPGQDPQFLISFYEKMQSDKGSIPDRFSAQQFSDYHSELNMSSLELGDSALYFCASSLTTRSTDTQYFGPGTRLTVL.

The chain is built from TRBV10-3 and TRBJ2-2; TRBD1 matches at 9 bases. The CDR3 consists of 18 residues. Germline lookup yields CDR1 ENHRY and CDR2 SYGVKD. V dropped 7 bases and J dropped 0; count of bases not matched to a gene: 12. CDR3 protein: CAIMVRQGELPNTGELFF. The DNA of the CDR3 is TGTGCCATCATGGTGAGACAGGGGGAATTGCCGAACACCGGGGAGCTGTTTTTT.

The genes are TRBV7-2 and TRBJ2-2; 8 bases fit TRBD1. CDR3 size: 15 residues. Germline CDR1 and CDR2: SGHTA and FQGNSA. V was clipped by 4 bases and J by 7 bases; unmatched bases: 8. The CDR3 reads CASSSGQGGVGELFF. CDR3 nucleotide sequence: TGTGCCAGCAGCTCCGGACAGGGTGGGGTCGGGGAGCTGTTTTTT.

The V gene is TRBV4-1, the J gene TRBJ2-1; 8 nucleotides agree with TRBD2. Per the germline V gene, CDR1 is MGHRA and CDR2 is YSYEKL. This CDR3 contains 15 residues. Trimming removed 4 bases from V and 5 bases from J; junction bases left unmatched: 7. CDR3: CASSRPGLGDNEQFF. CDR3 nucleotide sequence: TGCGCCAGCAGCCGACCGGGACTAGGGGACAATGAGCAGTTCTTC.

The chain is built from TRBV29-1 and TRBJ2-1, with D possibly being TRBD2 (6 bases). V dropped 6 bases and J dropped 4 bases, with 16 bases sitting between them. Germline-derived CDR1 and CDR2 are SQVTM and ANQGSEA. The CDR3 is 14 residues long. In nucleotides, the CDR3 is TGCAGCGTCAAAACCAGCGGGTTATACAATGAGCAGTTCTTC. Amino acid sequence: CSVKTSGLYNEQFF.

The rearrangement links TRBV6-1 to TRBJ2-7, with 9 bases fitting TRBD2. The CDR3 length is 17 residues. CDR1 and CDR2 from the germline V gene are MNHNS and SASEGT. With V trimmed by 2 bases and J by 1 base, 9 bases remained unmatched. The CDR3 nucleotides are TGTGCCAGCAGTGAATTTTTGAGCGGGAGGTTTTCCTACGAGCAGTACTTC. Protein: CASSEFLSGRFSYEQYF.

The V call is TRBV5-4, the J call TRBJ1-1; possibly TRBD1 for D (5 bases). Per the germline V gene, CDR1 is SGHNT and CDR2 is YYREEE (reference sequence). This CDR3 comprises 16 residues. Trimming removed 4 bases from V and 11 bases from J, with 27 bases in between. CDR3 nucleotides: TGTGCCAGCAGCCATGGGACTTCCGGACGGGGTTTGCGGGCTTTCTTT. Translation: CASSHGTSGRGLRAFF.

Concerning this clone itself: A read error may account for a junction end that differs from germline. The same CDR3 is also encoded by other DNA sequences in this sample. The chain is built from TRBV18 and TRBJ1-6, with D hard to call. This CDR3 comprises 16 residues. Germline CDR1 reads KGHSH; CDR2 reads LQKENI. As DNA, the CDR3 is TGTGCCAGCTCACCTTTCGAGGGCTCCTATAATTCCCCCCTCCACTTT. Translation gives CASSPFEGSYNSPLHF.

The chain combines TRBV29-1 with TRBJ1-1; weak D call: TRBD1 (5 bases). Germline loops: CDR1 SQVTM, CDR2 ANQGSEA. V was cut by 5 bases and J by 0 bases, with 16 bases left in between. The CDR3 is 15 amino acids. The CDR3 loop is CSVSQGWGMNTEAFF. In DNA, the CDR3 is TGCAGCGTTTCTCAGGGTTGGGGAATGAACACTGAAGCTTTCTTT.

The gene calls are TRBV9 and TRBJ1-4; D perhaps matches TRBD1 (5 bases). V lost 0 bases, J lost 3 bases, and 12 bases lay in between. CDR1 is SGDLS and CDR2 is YYNGEE in the germline V gene. The CDR3 is made up of 16 amino acids. The CDR3 loop is CASSVAPGGANEKLFF. The CDR3 DNA reads TGTGCCAGCAGCGTAGCGCCCGGGGGAGCTAATGAAAAACTGTTTTTT.